What follows describes a single TCR beta chain. Its matching antigen is unknown. V shed 0 bases and J shed 4 bases, with 12 bases lying between them. This CDR3 region has 15 residues. Germline lookup yields CDR1 MGHRA and CDR2 YSYEKL. The data derive from a study of post-analysis software for immune sequencing data. Study summary: The courses of disease that were included comprised relapsing-remitting, secondary progressive and progressive-relapsing multiple sclerosis.

Sequencing libraries made from TCR beta cDNA carried unique molecular identifiers. Out of roughly 1 to 11 million T cells, 470,000 or so cDNA molecules were generated. TCRdb analysed the PCR reads with MiXCR anew, one entry per CDR3 protein. The sample yields around 440,000 distinct CDR3 sequences, roughly 45% seen once. Broader study findings: Relative to controls, patients with multiple sclerosis showed significantly lower normalized Chao1 diversity. Samples from a shared batch, those prepared together, strongly co-clustered by F measure. Patients carried a handful of TRBV segments more frequently than controls did, and TRBV5-6, TRBV5-1 and TRBV20-1 were among them.

The V call is TRBV4-1, the J call TRBJ1-2, with D possibly being TRBD1 (6 bases). The specimen sequenced was blood. This receptor was obtained from a girl under 18 with multiple sclerosis. The CDR3 region has the DNA TGCGCCAGCAGCCAAGAATGGCAGGGGCTCTATGGCTACACCTTC. As protein: CASSQEWQGLYGYTF.